This is a list of T cell receptor beta chains from one sample in a study of OX40 agonist ivuxolimab in advanced cancers. The data were produced by immunoSEQ multiplex PCR, yet TCRdb's version contains in-frame clones alone and is incomplete. The sample records around 70,000 clones, about 85% being singletons. This specimen was CD4+ or CD8+ T cells sorted from blood, taken in a trial of the OX40 agonist ivuxolimab. These receptor sequences come from an adult with an advanced solid tumor such as melanoma, head and neck, liver or kidney cancer. The CDR3 runs from the conserved cysteine through the conserved F or W. D genes are given only for firm matches. The size entry is marked missing in some rows and otherwise reads once, few, many or a size class.

NA	TRBV7-2	16	TRBJ2-1	TRBD2	CASSFSLAGGDNEQFF	TGTGCCAGCAGCTTTTCACTAGCGGGAGGGGACAATGAGCAGTTCTTC
NA	TRBV5-1	15	TRBJ2-5	TRBD2	CASSFPRGGQETQYF	TGCGCCAGCAGCTTCCCCCGCGGGGGCCAAGAGACCCAGTACTTC
once	TRBV5-4	14	TRBJ1-4	NA	CASSFGLSNEKLFF	TGTGCCAGCAGCTTCGGACTGAGCAATGAAAAACTGTTTTTT
NA	TRBV5-6	13	TRBJ1-1	NA	CASSVQLSTEAFF	TGTGCCAGCAGCGTACAGCTCTCCACTGAAGCTTTCTTT
NA	TRBV7-2	15	TRBJ1-1	NA	CASSLGLLRGTEAFF	TGTGCCAGCAGCTTAGGACTTTTGAGGGGTACTGAAGCTTTCTTT
NA	TRBV28	15	TRBJ1-3	NA	CASRTGGESGNTIYF	TGTGCCAGCAGAACGGGGGGAGAATCTGGAAACACCATATATTTT
NA	TRBV11-1	14	TRBJ2-1	TRBD2	CASSTPGGGNEQFF	TGTGCCAGCAGCACCCCGGGAGGGGGGAATGAGCAGTTCTTC
few	TRBV5-8	15	TRBJ1-2	TRBD1	CASSSGTGAADGYTF	TGTGCCAGCAGTTCCGGGACAGGAGCCGCGGATGGCTACACCTTC
NA	TRBV7-9	14	TRBJ1-3	TRBD1	CASSSTGEGNTIYF	TGTGCCAGCAGCTCGACAGGGGAGGGAAACACCATATATTTT
NA	TRBV2	13	TRBJ1-1	NA	CASLVAGFAEAFF	TGTGCCAGCCTAGTGGCGGGTTTTGCTGAAGCTTTCTTT
NA	TRBV2	14	TRBJ1-1	NA	CASRTQGMGTEAFF	TGTGCCAGCAGAACCCAGGGGATGGGCACTGAAGCTTTCTTT
NA	TRBV19	16	TRBJ1-3	NA	CASTPSRDNAGNTIYF	TGTGCCAGTACCCCTTCCAGGGATAACGCTGGAAACACCATATATTTT
NA	TRBV11-2	16	TRBJ1-3	NA	CASSLVWGTTGNTIYF	TGTGCCAGCAGCTTAGTTTGGGGGACTACTGGAAACACCATATATTTT
NA	TRBV7-2	15	TRBJ1-1	NA	CASSSGGAFPPEAFF	TGTGCCAGCAGCTCCGGGGGGGCCTTCCCGCCTGAAGCTTTCTTT
once	TRBV6-1	14	TRBJ1-5	TRBD1	CASSQGDGNQPQHF	TGTGCCAGCAGTCAGGGGGACGGTAATCAGCCCCAGCATTTT
NA	TRBV23-1	14	TRBJ1-5	NA	CASSQTKQDQPQHF	TGCGCCAGCAGTCAAACCAAACAGGATCAGCCCCAGCATTTT
NA	TRBV6-5	14	TRBJ2-5	NA	CASSYTGPGETQYF	TGTGCCAGCAGTTACACGGGTCCCGGAGAGACCCAGTACTTC
NA	TRBV7-9	14	TRBJ1-3	NA	CASSLGASGNTIYF	TGTGCCAGCAGCTTAGGGGCTTCTGGAAACACCATATATTTT
NA	TRBV11-2	14	TRBJ2-1	TRBD2	CASSSTSGYNEQFF	TGTGCCAGCAGCTCGACTAGCGGCTACAATGAGCAGTTCTTC
NA	TRBV6-5	11	TRBJ1-2	NA	CASSYGYGYTF	TGTGCCAGCAGTTACGGCTATGGCTACACCTTC
NA	TRBV2	15	TRBJ2-5	TRBD1	CARKQGAYGGETQYF	TGTGCCAGGAAACAGGGGGCGTATGGAGGGGAGACCCAGTACTTC
NA	TRBV21-1	15	TRBJ2-7	NA	CASSPRQGPNYEQYF	TGTGCCAGCAGTCCTAGACAGGGCCCCAACTACGAGCAGTACTTC
few	TRBV28	17	TRBJ2-3	TRBD2	CASSRSIGLEDTDTQYF	TGTGCCAGCAGTCGATCAATAGGACTAGAGGACACAGATACGCAGTATTTT
NA	TRBV9	15	TRBJ2-1	TRBD1	CASSVSGQSLNEQFF	TGTGCCAGCAGCGTTTCGGGACAGAGTCTCAATGAGCAGTTCTTC
few	TRBV2	13	TRBJ2-2	NA	CASKQEGTGELFF	TGTGCCAGCAAACAAGAAGGAACCGGGGAGCTGTTTTTT
NA	TRBV5-1	16	TRBJ1-3	TRBD1	CASSGGQGLSGNTIYF	TGCGCCAGCAGCGGCGGACAGGGACTATCTGGAAACACCATATATTTT
NA	TRBV4-3	15	TRBJ1-2	TRBD1	CASSPHLTGASGYTF	TGCGCCAGCAGCCCTCACTTGACAGGGGCGAGTGGCTACACCTTC
NA	TRBV5-5	14	TRBJ1-2	TRBD1	CASSGTTGVYGYTF	TGTGCCAGCAGCGGGACAACAGGGGTCTATGGCTACACCTTC
once	TRBV28	14	TRBJ2-2	NA	CASSLGGGTGELFF	TGTGCCAGCAGTTTGGGGGGCGGTACCGGGGAGCTGTTTTTT
few	TRBV7-9	16	TRBJ2-7	NA	CASSLVGDSASGEQYF	TGTGCCAGCAGCTTAGTCGGGGACTCGGCCTCGGGCGAGCAGTACTTC
NA	TRBV7-2	12	TRBJ1-2	NA	CASSLARGGYTF	TGTGCCAGCAGCTTAGCCCGTGGGGGCTACACCTTC
NA	TRBV6-1	14	TRBJ2-6	NA	CASSGEAGANVLTF	TGTGCCAGCAGTGGCGAGGCTGGGGCCAACGTCCTGACTTTC
NA	TRBV19	12	TRBJ2-5	NA	CASSVRGETQYF	TGTGCCAGTTCTGTCAGGGGAGAGACCCAGTACTTC
NA	TRBV28	11	TRBJ1-1	NA	CASTGNTEAFF	TGTGCCAGCACGGGGAACACTGAAGCTTTCTTT
NA	TRBV2	15	TRBJ2-5	TRBD1	CASSRDRVGQETQYF	TGTGCCAGCAGTAGGGACAGGGTGGGACAAGAGACCCAGTACTTC
NA	TRBV7-9	13	TRBJ1-5	NA	CASSLVSNQPQHF	TGTGCCAGCAGCTTAGTTAGCAATCAGCCCCAGCATTTT
NA	TRBV7-2	17	TRBJ1-1	NA	CASSFRSAVTENTEAFF	TGTGCCAGCAGCTTCCGGTCGGCAGTTACTGAGAACACTGAAGCTTTCTTT
NA	TRBV29-1	13	TRBJ2-7	TRBD1	CSVEDRGLREQYF	TGCAGCGTCGAGGACAGGGGGCTAAGAGAGCAGTACTTC
once	TRBV5-1	15	TRBJ1-5	TRBD1	CASSQEGGTNQPQHF	TGCGCCAGCAGCCAGGAAGGGGGCACTAATCAGCCCCAGCATTTT
once	TRBV7-9	14	TRBJ1-3	NA	CASSLAGAGNTIYF	TGTGCCAGCAGCCTGGCGGGGGCTGGAAACACCATATATTTT
NA	TRBV11-3	12	TRBJ2-7	NA	CASSFSEFEQYF	TGTGCCAGCAGCTTTAGCGAATTCGAGCAGTACTTC
NA	TRBV7-2	14	TRBJ1-2	TRBD1	CASSLGTGNYGYTF	TGTGCCAGCAGCTTAGGGACAGGGAACTATGGCTACACCTTC
NA	TRBV5-4	15	TRBJ2-5	NA	CASSKLTGAKETQYF	TGTGCCAGCAGCAAATTGACAGGAGCCAAAGAGACCCAGTACTTC
once	TRBV6-1	15	TRBJ2-7	TRBD2	CASSLTSGIFYEQYF	TGTGCCAGCAGTCTGACTAGCGGTATATTCTACGAGCAGTACTTC
NA	TRBV5-4	15	TRBJ2-5	NA	CASSLEGGRGETQYF	TGTGCCAGCAGCTTGGAAGGCGGGCGTGGTGAGACCCAGTACTTC
NA	TRBV9	13	TRBJ1-2	NA	CASSVGEWYGYTF	TGTGCCAGCAGCGTGGGGGAGTGGTATGGCTACACCTTC
NA	TRBV9	16	TRBJ1-2	NA	CASSVDARSGSFGYTF	TGTGCCAGCAGCGTAGATGCGAGGAGTGGGTCTTTTGGCTACACCTTC
once	TRBV11-3	15	TRBJ1-4	TRBD1	CASSLTRQGYEKLFF	TGTGCCAGCAGCTTAACGAGACAGGGGTATGAAAAACTGTTTTTT
NA	TRBV7-9	14	TRBJ2-7	NA	CASSLANRLNEQYF	TGTGCCAGCAGCTTAGCGAACAGGCTTAACGAGCAGTACTTC
NA	TRBV6-1	13	TRBJ1-2	NA	CASSLSGAYGYTF	TGTGCCAGCAGTTTATCAGGGGCCTATGGCTACACCTTC